The 11 T cell receptor beta chains below come from one sample, sequenced in a study of early T cells in non-severe SARS-CoV-2 infection. Via MiXCR, TCRdb re-called the 5' RACE reads, giving one row per CDR3 protein. The table has about 50,000 distinct CDR3 sequences, approximately 10% seen once; the top ten hold less than 15%. Sequenced sample: whole blood. Every receptor here comes from an adult who was a healthcare worker with PCR-confirmed SARS-CoV-2 infection or an uninfected control (not recorded which).

This clonotype came up a few times. V and J are TRBV6-6 and TRBJ1-2; D is ambiguous. This CDR3 region has 13 residues. CDR1 and CDR2 from the germline V gene are MNHNY and SVGAGI (reference sequence). V lost 2 bases and J 2 bases, leaving 6 bases between the germline ends. This CDR3 reads CASSYRVNYGYTF. CDR3 in DNA: TGTGCCAGCAGTTACAGGGTGAACTATGGCTACACCTTC.

This clonotype was counted ten times or more. The CDR3 region is CASSPRVLETQYF. In nucleotides, the CDR3 is TGTGCCAGCAGCCCTAGGGTCTTGGAGACCCAGTACTTC. The chain couples TRBV7-6 to TRBJ2-5; D not certain. CDR1 is SGHVS and CDR2 is FNYEAQ in the germline V gene. V shed 5 bases and J shed 5 bases, with 12 bases lying between them. The CDR3 extends over 13 amino acids.

V and J are TRBV13 and TRBJ2-5, with TRBD1 identical over 7 bases. The CDR3 is 16 residues long. Germline V gene sequence: CDR1 PRHDT, CDR2 FYEKMQ (reference sequence). Trimming cost V 5 bases and J 3 bases; bases outside gene matches: 12. The CDR3 protein is CASSASTGTDEETQYF. The CDR3 DNA reads as TGTGCCAGCAGCGCTAGTACCGGGACAGACGAAGAGACCCAGTACTTC.

The V call is TRBV30, the J call TRBJ1-1, with a tentative D call TRBD1 (6 bases). This CDR3 is built from 15 residues. Trimming stripped 1 base from V and 8 bases from J, with 20 bases between. Germline V gene lookup returns CDR1 GTSNPN and CDR2 SVGIG (reference sequence). Written as DNA, the CDR3 is TGTGCCTGGAGTGGTGGACCGGGGGGCCAGGCGGAAGCTTTCTTT. Encoded protein: CAWSGGPGGQAEAFF.

This chain uses TRBV9 with TRBJ2-1; D possibly corresponds to TRBD2 (5 bases). The ends were cut back, 3 bases at V and 6 bases at J, with 19 bases in the middle. The CDR3 sequence is 16 residues long. CDR1 and CDR2 (germline): SGDLS, YYNGEE. This CDR3 is CASSGGTGLSGNEQFF. CDR3 coding DNA: TGTGCCAGCAGCGGGGGTACGGGTCTAAGCGGCAATGAGCAGTTCTTC.

This clonotype is labeled medium-sized (0.01 to 0.1%). This chain uses TRBV20-1 with TRBJ2-2, with 8 nucleotides matching TRBD2. V lost 5 bases, J lost 6 bases, and 11 bases stayed unmatched. The CDR3 covers 15 residues. CDR1 and CDR2 from the germline V gene are DFQATT and SNEGSKA (reference sequence). This CDR3 is CSALSGAGEPGELFF. The CDR3 coding sequence is TGCAGTGCTCTCTCGGGAGCGGGAGAGCCCGGGGAGCTGTTTTTT.

The rearrangement links TRBV2 to TRBJ2-7; possible D gene TRBD2, 6 bases. The CDR3 contains 15 residues. The germline V gene has CDR1 SNHLY and CDR2 FYNNEI. Trimming took 6 bases from V and 3 from J, leaving 18 bases between them. The CDR3: CASRPAPGDGYEQYF. CDR3 DNA sequence: TGTGCCAGCAGGCCCGCCCCGGGGGACGGCTACGAGCAGTACTTC.

This clonotype occurred a few times. This sequence joins TRBV24-1 and TRBJ2-1; 11 nucleotides align to TRBD1. CDR1 and CDR2 (germline): KGHDR, SFDVKD. This CDR3 has 15 residues. After removal of 6 bases from V and 7 bases from J, the junction contained 7 bases not matched to a gene. Written as DNA, the CDR3 is TGTGCCACCAGTCGGGGGACAGGGGGGTCAAATGAGCAGTTCTTC. Its translation: CATSRGTGGSNEQFF.

This clonotype was found a few times. This chain links TRBV5-5 with TRBJ2-3; weak D call: TRBD2 (5 bases). Trimming removed 0 bases at V and 5 bases at J, with 10 bases between. The CDR3 has 14 residues. Per germline, CDR1 SGHKS and CDR2 YYEKEE (reference sequence). CDR3 region: CASSLGSGIDTQYF. The CDR3 DNA follows: TGTGCCAGCAGCTTGGGTTCGGGAATAGATACGCAGTATTTT.

The rearrangement links TRBV10-3 to TRBJ2-1, with 11 positions matching TRBD2. The CDR3 contains 14 residues. J was trimmed by 8 bases and V by 6 bases; bases with no gene match: 6. CDR1 is ENHRY, CDR2 SYGVKD, per germline. CDR3 DNA sequence: TGTGCCATCAGCCCTAGCGGGGGGAGGGATGAGCAGTTCTTC. As protein: CAISPSGGRDEQFF.

This clonotype has only a few counts. Here the CDR3 DNA reads TGTGCCAGCAGCTTAAAAGCATTGGGAACCGGGGAGCTGTTTTTT. Encoded protein: CASSLKALGTGELFF. The chain couples TRBV7-2 to TRBJ2-2, with unresolved D. The CDR3 loop spans 15 amino acids. The germline gives CDR1 SGHTA, CDR2 FQGNSA. Trimming removed 2 bases at V and 5 bases at J, with 12 bases between. The full variable domain, in which reference TRBV7-2 and TRBJ2-2 provide the parts outside the CDR3, is GAGVSQSPSNKVTEKGKDVELRCDPISGHTALYWYRQSLGQGLEFLIYFQGNSAPDKSGLPSDRFSAERTGGSVSTLTIQRTQQEDSAVYLCASSLKALGTGELFFGEGSRLTVL.